This TCR beta chain was identified in a study of breast tumors, draining lymph nodes, adjacent tissues. Study outcomes and limitations: Luminal-like breast cancer showed significantly higher tumor–nontumor repertoire similarity than basal-like. Most tumor T cells seemingly derive from lymph node, then expand in tumor. Data only fit, rather than demonstrated, lymph node origin of most tumor T cells. Tumor repertoires ranked between lymph nodes and nontumor tissue in diversity, with V and J gene preferences.

V lost 5 bases and J lost 3; bases outside the gene matches: 8. This CDR3 is 15 amino acids long. From germline, CDR1 is MNHEY and CDR2 SMNVEV (reference sequence). TCRdb called the multiplex PCR reads again in MiXCR, with one record for every CDR3 protein. The sample consists of 55,000 to 75,000 distinct CDR3 sequences, around 43% of them appearing once. Comments on this clonotype: Its antigen is unknown.

The V call is TRBV27, the J call TRBJ2-7; 9 bases are shared with TRBD2. Material for sequencing was breast tumor tissue. The sequence was obtained from a female donor with breast cancer. Some clones in this sample may be carry-over from other donors' samples. The CDR3 loop reads CASSQIAGDVYEQYF. CDR3 coding DNA: TGTGCCAGCAGTCAAATAGCGGGAGATGTCTACGAGCAGTACTTC.